At least ten counts were recorded for the clone carrying this TCR beta chain. Its specificity is unknown. Amplification of TCR beta CDR3 regions was performed using RNA transcripts as template. With the HTBI primer set, the TCR CDR3 went through a first round of RT-PCR. TCRdb re-called the multiplex PCR reads with MiXCR, one entry per CDR3 protein. The sample consists of hundreds of thousands of distinct CDR3 sequences, about 15% of them appearing once. These data belong to a study of T cells in Graves' hyperthyroidism and ophthalmopathy. V lost 3 bases to trimming and J lost 9 bases, with 6 bases between them. The CDR3 is 11 amino acids. CDR1 is DFQATT and CDR2 is SNEGSKA in the germline V gene (reference sequence). Study-level results: The blood repertoire included most of the expanded thyroid clonotypes above 0.001.

Newly diagnosed patients aged 18 to 65 had hyperthyroidism of under 2 months' duration. Investigators excluded patients with uncontrolled infection, other autoimmune disease, pregnancy or lactation. Sequenced input: blood. This TCR came from a woman aged 18-30 years with Graves' hyperthyroidism. This chain uses TRBV20-1 with TRBJ1-6; D is uncertain. CDR3 region: CSASIRSPLHF. The CDR3 region has the DNA TGCAGTGCTAGCATTCGTTCACCCCTCCACTTT.